A few counts support the clone carrying this T cell receptor beta chain. The data derive from a study of regulatory T cells in long-lasting Graves disease. Time point given: persistent/refractory GD, antithyroid drugs over 5 years with positive TRAb. From RNA extracted from PBMCs, the TCR library was made. Graves' disease diagnosis used American Thyroid Association guidelines. Sequencing libraries for TCR beta were prepared with iRepertoire HTBI primers and Arm-PCR of CDR3 regions. One entry per CDR3 protein results from TCRdb running MiXCR on the multiplex PCR reads. The table lists 500,000 to 800,000 distinct CDR3 sequences, 30% of them singletons. This sample comprised peripheral blood mononuclear cells (PBMCs), obtained when the disease was refractory, from a patient treated with antithyroid drugs. The receptor's source is a female donor with Graves disease.

As DNA, the CDR3 is TGCAGTGCTAAAGACCATTATAGCAATCAGCCCCAGCATTTT. Its protein product is CSAKDHYSNQPQHF. J is TRBJ1-5 and V is TRBV20-1; D gene unclear. The germline gives CDR1 DFQATT, CDR2 SNEGSKA (reference sequence). The CDR3 runs 14 residues. Trimming removed 4 bases from V and 0 bases from J, with 10 bases in between.